A single TCR beta chain is shown here with its context. Its antigen is unidentified. This sample was taken from a study of early T cells in non-severe SARS-CoV-2 infection. Regarding the study as a whole: There was a bias toward anti-spike CD8 responses in VDJdb matching, which missed private and CD4 specificities.

V shed 3 bases and J shed 3 bases, with 11 bases lying between them. The CDR3 contains 13 residues. The germline CDR1 and CDR2 sequences are DFQATT and SNEGSKA (reference sequence). Individual cDNA molecules received unique molecular identifiers. TCRdb reprocessed the 5' RACE reads via MiXCR and lists one record per CDR3 protein. In the table there are under 85,000 distinct CDR3 sequences, 8.5% to 10% of which are singletons. This receptor was identified in an adult who was a healthcare worker with PCR-confirmed SARS-CoV-2 infection or an uninfected control (not recorded which). Sample: whole blood. J is TRBJ1-1 and V is TRBV20-1; perhaps TRBD1 as D (6 bases). In DNA, the CDR3 is TGCAGTGCTAGCACCGGGGGCTACACTGAAGCTTTCTTT. Translating it yields CSASTGGYTEAFF.